What follows are 14 T cell receptor beta chains derived from one specimen sequenced in a study of T cell responses to AZD1222 COVID-19 vaccine. TCRdb keeps only in-frame clones here, not all; method: immunoSEQ multiplex PCR. Altogether approximately 92,000 clones are present, approximately 90% being singletons, with the ten largest covering about 20%. The sequences come from peripheral blood, collected on day 0 of AZD1222 vaccination. The receptor set was obtained from an adult in good health.

The rearrangement joins TRBV6-5 to TRBJ2-3, with D perhaps matching TRBD1 or TRBD2 (5 bases each). CDR1 is MNHEY, CDR2 SVGAGI, per germline. This CDR3 spans 14 amino acids. The V end lost 6 bases, the J end lost 1 base, and 11 bases lay between the germline ends. The CDR3 region is CASRAGTRTDTQYF. For the CDR3, the DNA is TGTGCCAGCAGGGCCGGGACGCGCACAGATACGCAGTATTTT.

The sample holds a few counts of this clone. The J gene is TRBJ1-2, the V gene TRBV6-2 or TRBV6-3; D is uncertain. Germline values: CDR1 MNHEY, CDR2 SVGEGT. This CDR3 has 16 amino acids. Trimming removed 2 bases at V and 3 bases at J, with 16 bases between. The DNA of the CDR3 is TGTGCCAGCAGTTACATAGACACGGGAGAAGACTATGGCTACACCTTC. Its protein is CASSYIDTGEDYGYTF.

V is TRBV7-8 and J is TRBJ2-1; D gene uncertain. Germline V gives CDR1 SGHVS, CDR2 FQNEAQ. The CDR3 runs 16 residues. The V gene lost 5 bases and the J gene lost 3 bases, with 17 bases spanning the gap. CDR3 sequence reads: CASSIPRLDGYNEQFF. For the CDR3, the DNA is TGTGCCAGCAGCATCCCAAGGCTGGACGGCTACAATGAGCAGTTCTTC.

A note on this clone: The same CDR3 is also encoded by other DNA sequences in this sample. V and J are TRBV7-3 and TRBJ2-2, with a tentative D call TRBD1 (6 bases). Germline V gene data show CDR1 as SGHTA and CDR2 as FQGTGA. Deletions cut 4 bases from V and 4 bases from J, with 10 bases between. The CDR3 sequence is 14 residues long. CDR3 DNA: TGTGCCAGCAGCTCAGGGACAACCACCGGGGAGCTGTTTTTT. Translating it yields CASSSGTTTGELFF.

J is TRBJ2-1 and V is TRBV7-3; no clear D gene. V was trimmed by 5 bases and J by 4 bases, leaving 9 bases between them. Germline loops: CDR1 SGHTA, CDR2 FQGTGA. CDR3 length: 13 amino acids. The CDR3 DNA follows: TGTGCCAGCAGCCTCAATTCGTACAATGAGCAGTTCTTC. As protein: CASSLNSYNEQFF.

This chain connects TRBV2 to TRBJ2-1, with a tentative D call TRBD1 (7 bases). This CDR3 spans 17 amino acids. V was shortened by 6 bases and J by 4 bases, with 22 bases between the two germline ends. Germline-derived CDR1 and CDR2 are SNHLY and FYNNEI. The CDR3 reads CASRPHSGGQLYNEQFF. CDR3 DNA sequence: TGTGCCAGCAGACCCCATTCCGGGGGACAGTTATACAATGAGCAGTTCTTC.

This clone is termed medium-sized (0.01 to 0.1%). J is TRBJ2-2 and V is TRBV7-2, with 10 bases that match TRBD1. CDR1 SGHTA and CDR2 FQGNSA come from the germline V gene. The CDR3 has 16 residues. With 1 base clipped from V and 13 bases from J, the junction kept 12 bases outside the gene matches. The CDR3 nucleotides read TGTGCCAGCAGCTTAGGCCCAGGACAGGGGGTTATAGGGCTGTTTTTT. Protein sequence: CASSLGPGQGVIGLFF.

This chain connects TRBV3-1 (or the pseudogene TRBV3-2) to TRBJ1-4, with 9 bases identical to TRBD1. The CDR3 consists of 16 residues. V lost 3 bases to trimming and J lost 11 bases; unmatched junction nucleotides: 13. Germline V gene data show CDR1 as LGHDT and CDR2 as YNNKEL (reference sequence). In DNA, the CDR3 is TGTGCCAGCAGCCACTCGGCCCGGACAGGGGCGTACAAACTGTTTTTT. Protein product: CASSHSARTGAYKLFF.

In this sample, this clone turned up once. Other DNA sequences in this specimen translate into the identical CDR3. This chain links TRBV18 with TRBJ2-7; no firm D call. Germline V gene data show CDR1 as KGHSH and CDR2 as LQKENI. V was clipped by 6 bases and J by 0 bases, with 12 bases between them. The CDR3 covers 14 residues. CDR3 protein: CASSPEGSSYEQYF. CDR3 DNA sequence: TGTGCCAGCTCCCCCGAAGGAAGCTCCTACGAGCAGTACTTC.

The chain combines TRBV14 with TRBJ2-1; D is unclear. Germline CDR1 reads SGHDN; CDR2 reads FVKESK. The V gene lost 3 bases and the J gene lost 6 bases, with 6 bases spanning the gap. The CDR3 extends over 12 amino acids. Here the CDR3 reads CASSQSSNEQFF. For the CDR3, the DNA is TGTGCCAGCAGCCAGAGTAGCAATGAGCAGTTCTTC.

The V call is TRBV5-4, the J call TRBJ2-7; 7 bases line up with TRBD1. The J segment lost 9 bases and the V segment lost 4 bases, leaving 16 bases of the junction unmatched. This CDR3 has 15 amino acids. CDR1 and CDR2 (germline): SGHNT, YYREEE (reference sequence). The CDR3 nucleotides read TGTGCCAGCAGCGGGTCCCGGGACAGCCCACGGAGGCAGTACTTC. Amino acid sequence: CASSGSRDSPRRQYF.

This clone was found a few times. V is TRBV7-2 and J is TRBJ2-1; TRBD2 matches 9 bases. The CDR3 runs 16 residues. The germline V gene encodes CDR1 SGHTA and CDR2 FQGNSA. Trimming cost V 5 bases and J 8 bases; bases outside gene matches: 13. The CDR3 spells CASSAPRAGGPDEQFF. In nucleotides, the CDR3 is TGTGCCAGCAGCGCCCCCCGTGCGGGGGGGCCAGATGAGCAGTTCTTC.

The chain couples TRBV6-5 to TRBJ1-1; D perhaps matches TRBD1 (6 bases). The CDR3 has 13 amino acids. Germline CDR1 MNHEY, CDR2 SVGAGI. V dropped 4 bases and J dropped 13 bases, with 19 bases sitting between them. CDR3: CASSSGGRGAGFF. The DNA for the CDR3 is TGTGCCAGCAGTTCCGGGGGCCGAGGAGCAGGTTTCTTT.

The rearrangement joins TRBV5-8 to TRBJ2-1, with a tentative D call TRBD1 (6 bases). Germline loops: CDR1 SGHTS, CDR2 YDEGEE. The CDR3 sequence is 15 residues long. Trimming cost V 5 bases and J 8 bases, with 20 bases left between them. The CDR3 nucleotides read TGTGCCAGCAGTTTGATAGGGGCCGCAGGGGATGAGCAGTTCTTC. Its protein product is CASSLIGAAGDEQFF.